This T cell receptor (beta chain) was captured in a study of tumor-infiltrating lymphocytes in primary liver carcinoma. About the study: Staging placed the tumors at T1-T3 N0M0, and they measured about 4 to 11 cm across.

Blood RNA was derived from unsorted whole blood, and germline DNA was extracted too. Germline loops: CDR1 SGHAT, CDR2 FQNNGV. Trimming took off 5 bases at V and 4 bases at J, with 14 bases between the two ends. The length of the CDR3 is 15 residues. From approximately 490 ng total RNA, TCR beta cDNA was generated with a primer in the constant region. ARM-PCR was slightly modified, and three nested multiplex PCR rounds with it gave rise to the TCR beta libraries. TRBV1-TRBV30 forward and Cbeta reverse primers drove the first two approximately 11-cycle rounds. In TCRdb, the multiplex PCR reads were re-called with MiXCR into one record per CDR3 protein. The sample records about 320,000 distinct CDR3 sequences, about 50% being singletons.

The receptor was derived from a young woman with primary liver carcinoma and hepatitis B virus infection. Source material: peripheral blood. This sequence joins TRBV11-2 and TRBJ2-2; D call uncertain. The CDR3 DNA is TGTGCCAGCAGCCTCTGCGCGTTGGGCACCGGGGAGCTGTTTTTT. This gives the protein CASSLCALGTGELFF.